This TCR beta chain was sequenced in a study of control samples from healthy donors and cancer patients. Trimming left V 4 bases short and J 5 bases short, with 9 bases between. The CDR3 spans 12 residues. Germline assignment: CDR1 MDHEN and CDR2 SYDVKM. TCRdb keeps only in-frame clones here, not all; method: immunoSEQ multiplex PCR. This sample has approximately 97,000 clones, with around four fifths found just once. V and J are TRBV28 and TRBJ2-7, with D unresolved. The origin of this receptor is a man younger than 40 in good health. Sequencing was done on a sample of blood. The CDR3 sequence is CASSSGLDEQYF. CDR3 coding DNA: TGTGCCAGCAGTTCCGGGCTGGACGAGCAGTACTTC.